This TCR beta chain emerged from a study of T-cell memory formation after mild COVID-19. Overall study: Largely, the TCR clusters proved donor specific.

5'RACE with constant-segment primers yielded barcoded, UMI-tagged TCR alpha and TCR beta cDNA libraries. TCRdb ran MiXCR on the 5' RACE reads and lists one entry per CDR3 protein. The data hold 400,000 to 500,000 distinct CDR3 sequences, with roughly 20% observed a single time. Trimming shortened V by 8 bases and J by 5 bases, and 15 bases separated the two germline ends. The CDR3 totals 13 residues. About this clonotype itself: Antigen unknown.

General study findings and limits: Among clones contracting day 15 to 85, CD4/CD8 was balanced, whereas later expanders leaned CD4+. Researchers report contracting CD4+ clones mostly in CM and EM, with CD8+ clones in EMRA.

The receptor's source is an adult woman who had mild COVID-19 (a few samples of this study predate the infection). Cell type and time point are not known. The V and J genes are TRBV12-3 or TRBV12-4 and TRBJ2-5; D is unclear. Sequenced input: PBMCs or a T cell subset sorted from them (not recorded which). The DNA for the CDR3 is TGTGCCAGCCGCCGTAAAGCTTGGGAGACCCAGTACTTC. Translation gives CASRRKAWETQYF.